These T cell receptor beta chains were read from a single sample in a study of T cell responses to AZD1222 COVID-19 vaccine. Some clones are missing from TCRdb's copy, which holds only in-frame ones; the method was immunoSEQ multiplex PCR. Seen here are 150,000 to 200,000 clones, about nine tenths observed once, and the top ten hold 3.5% to 5.5%. Here the sequenced sample was peripheral blood, taken 28 days after the second dose of the MenACWY control vaccine. Every receptor here comes from an adult who received the MenACWY meningococcal vaccine as a control. The CDR3 runs from the conserved cysteine through the conserved F or W. The order of the fields is V gene, J gene, D gene, CDR3 DNA, CDR3 protein. A D gene is named only where the DNA matches it firmly.

v_call: TRBV10-1
j_call: TRBJ2-3
d_call: .
cdr3_nt: TGCGCCAGCATGGTAATAGAGCACACAGATACGCAGTATTTT
cdr3_aa: CASMVIEHTDTQYF

v_call: TRBV7-9
j_call: TRBJ2-7
d_call: .
cdr3_nt: TGTGCCAGCAGCTCATTATGGGGATACGAGCAGTACTTC
cdr3_aa: CASSSLWGYEQYF

v_call: TRBV6-1
j_call: TRBJ2-5
d_call: .
cdr3_nt: TGTGCCAGCAGTGAAGCTCCGGAATTCCAAGAGACCCAGTACTTC
cdr3_aa: CASSEAPEFQETQYF

v_call: TRBV7-6
j_call: TRBJ2-1
d_call: .
cdr3_nt: TGTGCCAGCAGCTTAGATCACACAAGCTACAATGAGCAGTTCTTC
cdr3_aa: CASSLDHTSYNEQFF

v_call: TRBV6-2/TRBV6-3
j_call: TRBJ2-3
d_call: .
cdr3_nt: TGTGCCAGCAGCTTAAACCCCGACACAGATACGCAGTATTTT
cdr3_aa: CASSLNPDTDTQYF

v_call: TRBV27
j_call: TRBJ1-2
d_call: TRBD1
cdr3_nt: TGTGCCAGCAGGTTAACCGGGACAGGCTATGGCTACACCTTC
cdr3_aa: CASRLTGTGYGYTF

v_call: TRBV5-5
j_call: TRBJ1-1
d_call: .
cdr3_nt: TGTGCCAGCAGCTTTAGATTGGGACACCAGAACACTGAAGCTTTCTTT
cdr3_aa: CASSFRLGHQNTEAFF

v_call: TRBV6-6
j_call: TRBJ1-3
d_call: .
cdr3_nt: TGTGCCAGCATCAACGGACCTTACCCGTCGGAGCACATATATTTT
cdr3_aa: CASINGPYPSEHIYF

v_call: TRBV28
j_call: TRBJ1-5
d_call: .
cdr3_nt: TGTGCCAGCAGTTTGAGGGCGTGGGGCAATCAGCCCCAGCATTTT
cdr3_aa: CASSLRAWGNQPQHF

v_call: TRBV7-3
j_call: TRBJ2-1
d_call: TRBD2
cdr3_nt: TGTGCCAGCAGCTTGATGCGGGAGAATTCCGATGAGCAGTTCTTC
cdr3_aa: CASSLMRENSDEQFF